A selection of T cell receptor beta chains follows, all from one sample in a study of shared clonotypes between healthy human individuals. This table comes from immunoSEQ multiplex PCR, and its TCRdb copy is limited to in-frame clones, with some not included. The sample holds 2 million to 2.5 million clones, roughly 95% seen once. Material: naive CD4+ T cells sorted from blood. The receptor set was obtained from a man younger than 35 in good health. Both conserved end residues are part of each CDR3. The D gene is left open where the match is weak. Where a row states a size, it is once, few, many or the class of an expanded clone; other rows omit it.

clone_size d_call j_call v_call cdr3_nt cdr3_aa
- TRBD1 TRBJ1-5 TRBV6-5 TGTGCCAGCCAATACGGGACAGGGGTCTATCAGCCCCAGCATTTT CASQYGTGVYQPQHF
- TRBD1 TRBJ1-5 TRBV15 TGTGCCACCAGCCAACCTTCACAGGGGGCTCCCTTAAGCAATCAGCCCCAGCATTTT CATSQPSQGAPLSNQPQHF
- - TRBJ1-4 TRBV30 TGTGCCTGGAGTGTACGTTCCAGGGGAGGTGGAACTAATGAAAAACTGTTTTTT CAWSVRSRGGGTNEKLFF
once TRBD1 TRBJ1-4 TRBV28 TGTGCCAGCAGTACCGACAGGGCTAGGGGAACTAATGAAAAACTGTTTTTT CASSTDRARGTNEKLFF
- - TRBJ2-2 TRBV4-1 TGCGCCAGCAGGCGGAGCTGGACCGACACCGGGGAGCTGTTTTTT CASRRSWTDTGELFF
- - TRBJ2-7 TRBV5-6 TGTGCCAGCAGCTTGGCCAAGGCGGGACGGCTCTACGAGCAGTACTTC CASSLAKAGRLYEQYF
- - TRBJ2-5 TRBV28 TGTGCCAGCGGGGCAGGCCAAGAGACCCAGTACTTC CASGAGQETQYF
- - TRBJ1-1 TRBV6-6 TGTGCCAGCAGTTCCATGAACACTGAAGCTTTCTTT CASSSMNTEAFF
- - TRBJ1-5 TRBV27 TGTGCCAGCAGTTTTGGACGGAACAATCAGCCCCAGCATTTT CASSFGRNNQPQHF
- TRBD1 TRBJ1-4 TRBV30 TGTGCCTGGAGGGGACAGGGTAACGAAAAACTGTTTTTT CAWRGQGNEKLFF
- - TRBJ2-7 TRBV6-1 TGTGCCAGCAGCGGATTACAGGGAATGGAGCAGTACTTC CASSGLQGMEQYF
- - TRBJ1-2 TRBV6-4 TGTGCCAGCAATATACCTACAGAGAACTATGGCTACACCTTC CASNIPTENYGYTF
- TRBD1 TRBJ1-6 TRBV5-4 TGTGCCAGCAGCTTACTCGAAGGGACAGTAGGGTCACCCCTCCACTTT CASSLLEGTVGSPLHF
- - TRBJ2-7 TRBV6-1 TGTGCCAGCAGTGTAAACGGCCCCCCACCCTTCTACGAGCAGTACTTC CASSVNGPPPFYEQYF
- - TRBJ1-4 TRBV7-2 TGTGCCAGCAGCTTAGATAACGGGGATGAAAAACTGTTTTTT CASSLDNGDEKLFF
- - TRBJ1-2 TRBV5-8 TGTGCCAGCAGCTTGGACTTGATCTATGGCTACACCTTC CASSLDLIYGYTF
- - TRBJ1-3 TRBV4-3 TGCGCCAGCAGTCAAGGGTCAGGTGGAAACACCATATATTTT CASSQGSGGNTIYF
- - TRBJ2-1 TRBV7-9 TGTGCCAGCAGCTATAGCTACAATGAGCAGTTCTTC CASSYSYNEQFF
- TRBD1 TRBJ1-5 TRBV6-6 TGTGCCAGCAGTTTGGGACAGGCCAATCAGCCCCAGCATTTT CASSLGQANQPQHF
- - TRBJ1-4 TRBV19 TGTGCCAGTAGTTACGGGTTTACTCATGAAAAACTGTTTTTT CASSYGFTHEKLFF
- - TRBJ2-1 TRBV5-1 TGCGCCAGCAGCTTGGCCAGGGCGGGGTACAATGAGCAGTTCTTC CASSLARAGYNEQFF
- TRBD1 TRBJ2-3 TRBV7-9 TGTGCCAGCAGCCCCCGCGGGACAGGGAACGATACGCAGTATTTT CASSPRGTGNDTQYF
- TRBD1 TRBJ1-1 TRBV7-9 TGTGCCAGCAGTCGAGGACAGGACCTTAACACTGAAGCTTTCTTT CASSRGQDLNTEAFF
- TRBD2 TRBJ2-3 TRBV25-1 TGTGCCAGCAGAGACTTGGCGGGAGGACCAGATACGCAGTATTTT CASRDLAGGPDTQYF
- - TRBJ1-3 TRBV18 TGTGCCAGCTCACTAAAAACAGGGACTGGAAACACCATATATTTT CASSLKTGTGNTIYF
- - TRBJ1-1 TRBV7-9 TGTGCCAGCAGCCGTTTAGCGGCGGGAGAAGCTTTCTTT CASSRLAAGEAFF
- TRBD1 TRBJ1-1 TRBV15 TGTGCCACCAGCCGCGACAGGGCCACTGAAGCTTTCTTT CATSRDRATEAFF
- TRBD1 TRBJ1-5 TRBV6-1 TGTGCCAGCAGTGAATCGAGGGACAGGCCGGGGAGCAATCAGCCCCAGCATTTT CASSESRDRPGSNQPQHF
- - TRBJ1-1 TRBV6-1 TGTGCCAGCAGTGAAGCCCCCCGGTCTGAAGCTTTCTTT CASSEAPRSEAFF
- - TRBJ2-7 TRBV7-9 TGTGCCAGCAGCTTCCGGGACCTGACCTACGAGCAGTACTTC CASSFRDLTYEQYF
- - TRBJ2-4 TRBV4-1 TGCGCCAGCAGCCAAGATGGGGCAGGAGGTTTCGAGATTCAGTACTTC CASSQDGAGGFEIQYF
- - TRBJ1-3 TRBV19 TGTGCCAGTAGTCCCCTAAGACCGGCGACTGGAAACACCATATATTTT CASSPLRPATGNTIYF
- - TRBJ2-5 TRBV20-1 TGCAGCGGGGAGAATCAAGAGACCCAGTACTTC CSGENQETQYF
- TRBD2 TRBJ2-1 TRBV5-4 TGTGCCAGCAGCTCTAGCGGGAGCGGCCACAATGAGCAGTTCTTC CASSSSGSGHNEQFF
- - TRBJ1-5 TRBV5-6 TGTGCCAGCAGCGACACACAGGGCGTAGGGCCCCAGCATTTT CASSDTQGVGPQHF
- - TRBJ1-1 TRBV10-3 TGTGCCATCAGTGAGTCCGACAGCGAACTCGCTGAAGCTTTCTTT CAISESDSELAEAFF
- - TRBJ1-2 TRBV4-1 TGCGCCAGCAGCCAAGATGGGGGATTCTATGGCTACACCTTC CASSQDGGFYGYTF
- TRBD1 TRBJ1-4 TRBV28 TGTGCCAGCAGTTTTACTCCCCAGGGGGGTGAAAAACTGTTTTTT CASSFTPQGGEKLFF
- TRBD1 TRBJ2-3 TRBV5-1 TGCGCCAGCAGCTTGCAGCTGGGGACAGGAGATACGCAGTATTTT CASSLQLGTGDTQYF
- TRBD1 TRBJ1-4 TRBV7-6 TGTGCCAGCAGCCTGAGCGGGACAGGGTTTGTCGTTTTT CASSLSGTGFVVF
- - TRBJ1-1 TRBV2 TGTGCCAGCAGTCGTCGGCCTGAAGCTTTCTTT CASSRRPEAFF
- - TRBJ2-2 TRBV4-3 TGCGCCAGCAGCGCCGAACCGGGGCCCGGGGAGCTGTTTTTT CASSAEPGPGELFF
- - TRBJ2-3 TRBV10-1 TGCGCCAGCAGCGCGGGTCCCCCTGATACGCAGTATTTT CASSAGPPDTQYF
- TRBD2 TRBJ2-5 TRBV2 TGTGCCAGAAGACCCGTTAGCGGGGCCGAGACCCAGTACTTC CARRPVSGAETQYF
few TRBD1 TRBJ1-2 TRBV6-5 TGTGCCAGCAGCAACAGGGGTTATGGCTACACCTTC CASSNRGYGYTF